Below, 6 T cell receptor beta chains from the same sample are listed, as sequenced in a study of tissue T cells after allogeneic stem cell transplantation. TCRdb's table, derived via immunoSEQ multiplex PCR, lists solely in-frame clones and lacks some. The data show some 12,000 clones, about two thirds seen once. Here the sequenced sample was tissue from the right colon, taken at autopsy. The receptors originated from a woman between 18 and 50 years old with breast cancer.

The V call is TRBV5-5, the J call TRBJ2-1, with 9 bases that match TRBD2. This CDR3 is 16 amino acids long. Germline loops: CDR1 SGHKS, CDR2 YYEKEE (reference sequence). Germline trimming cut 3 bases from V and 10 bases from J; bases unmatched to any gene: 14. CDR3: CASSSTGTSSMGEQFF. The CDR3 coding sequence is TGTGCCAGCAGCTCTACCGGGACTAGCTCAATGGGGGAGCAGTTCTTC.

The chain uses TRBV29-1 and TRBJ1-1; D is unresolved. This CDR3 comprises 9 residues. The V and J ends lost 8 bases and 0 bases respectively, with 1 base between them. Germline assignment: CDR1 SQVTM and CDR2 ANQGSEA. The CDR3 spells CSMNTEAFF. The CDR3 nucleotides read TGCAGCATGAACACTGAAGCTTTCTTT.

This clone was counted once. The chain links TRBV19 to TRBJ2-7; perhaps TRBD1 as D (6 bases). V lost 3 bases, J lost 4 bases, and 10 bases lay in between. This CDR3 has 13 residues. Germline V lookup: CDR1 LNHDA, CDR2 SQIVND (reference sequence). CDR3 DNA sequence: TGTGCCAGTAGTATTAACAGGGAGTACGAGCAGTACTTC. Translation gives CASSINREYEQYF.

This clone qualifies as medium-sized. The genes are TRBV27 and TRBJ1-2, with a tentative D call TRBD1 (5 bases). Germline loops: CDR1 MNHEY, CDR2 SMNVEV (reference sequence). Trimming pared 3 bases from V and 4 bases from J, leaving 15 bases between. This CDR3 has 15 residues. The CDR3 spells CASSFLGVGSYGYTF. DNA of the CDR3: TGTGCCAGCAGTTTCTTAGGGGTGGGGAGCTATGGCTACACCTTC.

This clone was seen a few times. CDR3 amino acids: CARTSREQFF. CDR3 sequence (DNA): TGTGCCCGAACTAGCCGAGAGCAGTTCTTC. The rearrangement joins TRBV7-9 to TRBJ2-1, with D possibly matching TRBD2 (6 bases). The CDR3 is 10 residues long. Between the trimmed V and J ends, which lost 11 bases and 10 bases, there was a span of 12 bases. Germline V gene sequence: CDR1 SEHNR, CDR2 FQNEAQ (reference sequence). Full variable domain (rest looked up from reference TRBV7-9 and TRBJ2-1): DTGVSQNPRHKITKRGQNVTFRCDPISEHNRLYWYRQTLGQGPEFLTYFQNEAQLEKSRLLSDRFSAERPKGSFSTLEIQRTEQGDSAMYLCARTSREQFFGPGTRLTVL.

In this sample, this clone turned up once. The chain joins TRBV5-1 to TRBJ2-2; D gene uncertain. The CDR3 consists of 12 residues. From germline, CDR1 is SGHRS and CDR2 YFSETQ. Trimming left V 1 base short and J 8 bases short, with 6 bases between. CDR3 in amino acids: CASSLLGGELFF. DNA for the CDR3: TGCGCCAGCAGCTTGCTAGGGGGGGAGCTGTTTTTT.